This entry lists 9 T cell receptor beta chains sequenced from one sample in a study of blood T cell repertoires in COVID-19 (dated by TCRdb to the early 2020s). Preparation of the library involved the immunoSEQ multiplex PCR assay. TCRdb holds this immuneACCESS table with in-frame rearrangements only. Some clones are missing; in checked studies, unresolved V genes explain under half, and the rest has no known cause. For this sample the table gives about 80,000 clones, of which 76% were detected only once. The ten largest make up about 16% of the sample. Material: peripheral blood. The receptors come from a man between 65 and 85 years old with active or convalescent COVID-19.

This clone is a singleton in its sample. This chain joins TRBV5-1 and TRBJ1-4, with a weak D call TRBD1 (6 bases). This CDR3 has 14 amino acids. V lost 0 bases to trimming and J lost 7 bases, with 10 bases between them. Germline V lookup: CDR1 SGHRS, CDR2 YFSETQ. CDR3 in DNA: TGCGCCAGCAGCTTGGACAGGGCGGGTGAAAAACTGTTTTTT. It is translated as CASSLDRAGEKLFF.

The chain is built from TRBV7-9 and TRBJ2-7, with D perhaps matching TRBD1 (6 bases). Germline assignment: CDR1 SEHNR and CDR2 FQNEAQ (reference sequence). With 8 bases removed from V and 0 bases from J, the gap between germline ends came to 14 bases. This CDR3 region has 14 residues. This chain's CDR3 is CASVPQGRSYEQYF. The DNA of the CDR3 is TGTGCCAGCGTCCCGCAGGGGCGCTCCTACGAGCAGTACTTC.

This chain's CDR3 is CASSDQVTTYGYTF. In DNA, the CDR3 is TGTGCCAGCAGTGATCAGGTGACTACCTATGGCTACACCTTC. The chain joins TRBV2 to TRBJ1-2; D call uncertain. The CDR3 runs 14 residues. Trimming removed 3 bases from V and 4 bases from J, with 12 bases in between. From germline, CDR1 is SNHLY and CDR2 FYNNEI.

This chain links TRBV19 with TRBJ1-5, with D perhaps TRBD1 (6 bases). V was shortened by 9 bases and J by 2 bases, with 11 bases between the two germline ends. Germline V lookup: CDR1 LNHDA, CDR2 SQIVND (reference sequence). This CDR3 region has 13 residues. The CDR3, as DNA: TGTGCCAGCGACAGGAGAGGCAATCAGCCCCAGCATTTT. As protein: CASDRRGNQPQHF.

This clone was recorded once. The chain employs TRBV6-5 and TRBJ1-4; 8 bases map to TRBD1. Germline lookup yields CDR1 MNHEY and CDR2 SVGAGI. After removal of 5 bases from V and 8 bases from J, the junction contained 7 bases not matched to a gene. The CDR3 length is 14 residues. CDR3 residues: CASSRQGKPEKLFF. For the CDR3, the DNA is TGTGCCAGCAGTCGACAGGGGAAACCAGAAAAACTGTTTTTT.

CDR3 region: CASSQGARRPQHF. The CDR3 DNA reads as TGTGCCAGCAGTCAGGGGGCTCGACGGCCCCAGCATTTT. The chain combines TRBV6-5 with TRBJ1-5, with 8 positions matching TRBD1. CDR3 length: 13 amino acids. CDR1 and CDR2 from the germline V gene are MNHEY and SVGAGI. The V and J ends lost 5 bases and 9 bases, in that order; junction bases with no gene match: 6.

The V and J genes are TRBV7-9 and TRBJ1-3, with D tentatively TRBD1 (5 bases). The CDR3 runs to 13 residues. V shed 6 bases and J shed 4 bases, with 10 bases lying between them. Germline-derived CDR1 and CDR2 are SEHNR and FQNEAQ (reference sequence). The CDR3 coding sequence is TGTGCCAGCAGAGCGGGGGACGGAAACACCATATATTTT. Its protein is CASRAGDGNTIYF.

The chain couples TRBV7-8 to TRBJ2-7; 7 bases are shared with TRBD2. Germline CDR1 and CDR2: SGHVS and FQNEAQ. Losses at the gene ends were 3 bases for V and 6 bases for J; bases not matched to a gene: 11. This CDR3 is 15 amino acids long. The CDR3 protein is CASSFALGGGSEQYF. For the CDR3, the DNA is TGTGCCAGCAGCTTCGCCCTTGGGGGGGGGTCCGAGCAGTACTTC.

This clone was picked up a small number of times. The CDR3 protein is CASSSGQVPYEQYF. CDR3 nucleotide sequence: TGCGCCAGCAGCTCAGGACAGGTCCCCTACGAGCAGTACTTC. The gene calls are TRBV5-1 and TRBJ2-7, with 7 positions matching TRBD1. This CDR3 has 14 residues. V was pared by 3 bases and J by 2 bases, with 5 bases of the junction left unmatched. Germline V gene data show CDR1 as SGHRS and CDR2 as YFSETQ.